This TCR beta chain is from a study of shared clonotypes between healthy human individuals. This clone came up once. The table came from immunoSEQ multiplex PCR; TCRdb's copy has only in-frame clones and leaves some out. The sample consists of roughly 2,500,000 clones, approximately 93% of them appearing once. The sequence came from a young man in good health. Some clones in this sample may be carry-over from other donors' samples. Material for sequencing was naive CD4+ T cells from PBMCs. Subset indicated: CD45RA+ positively selected.

The CDR3 protein is CASSAGGLAGWRGTGELFF. The CDR3 nucleotides read TGTGCCAGCAGCGCCGGAGGGCTAGCGGGTTGGAGGGGCACCGGGGAGCTGTTTTTT. The chain carries TRBV9 and TRBJ2-2, with 8 bases that match TRBD2. V shed 3 bases and J 4 bases; nucleotides not matched to a gene: 17. CDR1 and CDR2 (germline): SGDLS, YYNGEE. This CDR3 spans 19 amino acids.